The entry that follows covers one T cell receptor beta chain sequence. The sample holds a few counts of this clonotype. Its cognate antigen has yet to be identified. No much larger clone is present one base from it, and per-base qualities are unavailable. This sample is drawn from a study of T cell repertoires in cytomegalovirus infection (dated by TCRdb to the late 2010s). Regarding the complete study: The HLA type of each donor mattered for the analysis, because public TCR beta signatures pointed to carriage of CMV infection along with the matching HLA type.

General conclusions and limits of the study: In the ex vivo response, HLA-C-restricted CMV-specific TCR beta clonotypes were dominant, and in two of eight donors the single most frequent clonotype came from this HLA-C-restricted group. In both this cohort and an independent cohort of approximately 350 donors, the cumulative frequency of public TCR beta family members distinguished carriers of CMV infection plus the relevant HLA type.

TCRdb records Illumina HiSeq 1500 as the sequencer. TCRdb reprocessed the public reads (quality trimming at Q25 with fastp, clone calling with MiXCR) and kept in-frame beta chains. Under each unique CDR3 protein, matching rows form one entry showing the most common genes and DNA. The sample table records tens of thousands of distinct CDR3 sequences; approximately 36% of these occur just once. The biggest ten clones account for 60% to 80% of the sample. The sequenced sample was PBMCs, sequenced either directly or after in vitro stimulation (not recorded which). This receptor was identified in a human donor in good health (CMV status not recorded). Some clones in this sample may be carry-over from other donors' samples.

Read as DNA, the sequence is TGTGCCAGCAGCTTAGGGCCGAACTACGAGCAGTACTTC. This yields the protein CASSLGPNYEQYF. The sequence links TRBV7-2 to TRBJ2-7, with the D gene not clear enough to name. The CDR3 measures 13 amino acids from cysteine to phenylalanine. The kept DNA is CDR3 alone, 39 bases in frame from the first base. CDR1 SGHTA and CDR2 FQGNSA are derived from the germline V gene. Cut back by 1 base and 3 bases, the V and J ends lie 7 bases apart.